This T cell receptor (beta chain) comes out of a study of cytomegalovirus exposure and HLA in healthy donors. In the study overall: The approximately 610 first-cohort repertoires shared a platform with the roughly 110 validation repertoires, as reported in a later analysis.

The CDR3 is 15 residues long. The germline gives CDR1 SGDLS, CDR2 YYNGEE. With 0 bases removed from V and 0 bases from J, the gap between germline ends came to 7 bases. TCRdb keeps only in-frame clones here, not all; method: immunoSEQ multiplex PCR. Among some 120,000 clones listed, roughly 89% were seen once. This clonotype was sampled from a woman between 18 and 29 years old in good health and CMV-seronegative. Sequenced: PBMCs. J is TRBJ2-1 and V is TRBV9, with a weak D call TRBD2 (5 bases). The CDR3 DNA reads as TGTGCCAGCAGCGTAGGTCGGGGCTCCTACAATGAGCAGTTCTTC. Translation gives CASSVGRGSYNEQFF.